This note documents a single TCR beta chain sequence. Its antigen remains unknown. The sample originates from a study of CD8+ T cells in alopecia areata. Study-wide results and caveats: When scalp samples are sequenced, resident alphabeta T cells of normal skin are also captured.

Deletions cut 4 bases from V and 4 bases from J, with 8 bases between. CDR1 is MGHDK, CDR2 SYGVNS, per germline. The CDR3 is 14 amino acids. Sequencing relied on a cDNA template that was reverse transcribed from extracted RNA. Assay used: immunoSEQ multiplex PCR; TCRdb lists only in-frame clones, some missing. Of more than 90,000 clones listed, roughly 66% are singletons. This clonotype originated in a human donor in good health. This chain joins TRBV25-1 and TRBJ1-6, with TRBD1 as a possible D gene (5 bases). The sequencing input was CD4+ T cells sorted from blood. DNA for the CDR3: TGTGCCAGCAGTGGGGGACGGTATAATTCACCCCTCCACTTT. Protein: CASSGGRYNSPLHF.